The clone carrying this T cell receptor beta chain was seen only a few times. V was cut by 5 bases and J by 5 bases, with 12 bases left in between. This CDR3 region has 12 residues. CDR1 is GTSNPN and CDR2 is SVGIG in the germline V gene (reference sequence). The entry originates in a study of blood T cell repertoires in COVID-19. Overall study: Sites across the United States, Italy and Spain contributed samples from acute and convalescent COVID-19. Sources were T cells, B-cell-depleted T cells, or PBMCs; the material itself was cDNA or gDNA.

Authors' methods: For nucleated cells, counts were estimated from reference gene primer amplification. The method was immunoSEQ multiplex PCR; TCRdb's version includes in-frame clones alone and lacks a portion of them. V and J calls and clone size are as listed in that table; D and trimming were resolved from the DNA. The sample includes more than 95,000 clones, under 80% of them seen just once. Material: peripheral blood. This rearrangement joins TRBV30 to TRBJ2-5; no definite D call. This clonotype originated in a woman aged 70-85 years with acute or convalescent COVID-19. CDR3 sequence (DNA): TGTGCCTGGGGACCTGGCTCGGAGACCCAGTACTTC. It translates to CAWGPGSETQYF.